The clone carrying this TCR beta chain has just one count. What it binds is not known. This CDR3 is 14 amino acids long. V was clipped by 3 bases and J by 2 bases, with 9 bases between them. In germline, CDR1 is SEHNR, CDR2 FQNEAQ (reference sequence). This entry comes from a study of OX40 agonist ivuxolimab in advanced cancers. Profiling relied on immunoSEQ multiplex PCR, and the TCRdb table lists in-frame clones only, not all of them. The data contain under 100,000 clones, about nine tenths of them singletons. At cycle 4 day 1, cycle 7 day 1, and baseline, blood was sampled. Study outcomes and limitations: Expanded peripheral T cells had an undetermined antigen specificity. Averaged across samples, CD8+ T cells carried more expanded clones than CD4+ did.

Here the sequenced sample was CD4+ or CD8+ T cells sorted from blood, taken in a trial of the OX40 agonist ivuxolimab. V and J are TRBV7-9 and TRBJ2-3; D is ambiguous. The receptor's source is an adult with an advanced solid tumor such as melanoma, head and neck, liver or kidney cancer. CDR3 DNA: TGTGCCAGCAGCTTGGGAATAACCACAGATACGCAGTATTTT. The encoded protein is CASSLGITTDTQYF.